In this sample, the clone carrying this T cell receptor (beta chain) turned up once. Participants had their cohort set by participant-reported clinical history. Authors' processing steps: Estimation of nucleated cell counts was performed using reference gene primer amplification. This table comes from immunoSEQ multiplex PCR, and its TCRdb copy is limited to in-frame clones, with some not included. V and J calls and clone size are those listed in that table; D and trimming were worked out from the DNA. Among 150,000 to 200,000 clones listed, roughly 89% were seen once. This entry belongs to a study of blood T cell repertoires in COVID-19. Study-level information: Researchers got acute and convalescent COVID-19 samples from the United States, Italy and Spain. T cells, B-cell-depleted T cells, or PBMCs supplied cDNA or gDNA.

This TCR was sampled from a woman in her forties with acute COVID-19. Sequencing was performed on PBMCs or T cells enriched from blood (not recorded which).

CDR3 DNA sequence: TGTGCCAGCAGTTACCCCGGACAGGAGTCTTTCTTT. This sequence encodes CASSYPGQESFF. The chain is built from TRBV6-5 and TRBJ1-1; TRBD1 matches at 7 bases. The V segment lost 2 bases and the J segment 12 bases; nucleotides outside the gene matches: 6. CDR3 length equals 12 residues. Germline values: CDR1 MNHEY, CDR2 SVGAGI.